This T cell receptor (beta chain) was captured by sequencing in a study of beta chain features in type 1 diabetes. Reverse transcription of all isolated RNA meant that expressed TCRB transcripts were sequenced. Assay: immunoSEQ multiplex PCR; the TCRdb copy retains only in-frame clones and omits some. Of a few hundred thousand clones in the sample, approximately 31% were seen once. Every donor provided one heparinised blood draw, which averaged roughly 120 mL. The authors sorted CD4+ naive, central memory, regulatory and stem cell-like memory cells via CD45RO/CCR7/CD25/CD127/CD95/CD27. The sample holds one count of this clone. The antigen remains undetermined. Study-level results: Although PCR might favor shorter templates, it would do so equally in patients and controls. TCRB CDR3 length was moderately but significantly reduced in all four CD4+ subsets of Type 1 diabetes patients.

The V gene's germline CDR1 is SQVTM and CDR2 ANQGSEA. This CDR3 comprises 14 residues. V was trimmed by 0 bases and J by 6 bases, leaving 14 bases between them. The TCR sequence derives from a man between 18 and 29 years old in good health. Source material: naive CD4+ T cells from blood. The V call is TRBV29-1, the J call TRBJ1-1, with D perhaps matching TRBD1 (5 bases). The CDR3 DNA reads TGCAGCGTTGAAGACAGGCAGGGTTGGGCTGAAGCTTTCTTT. Protein: CSVEDRQGWAEAFF.